Shown below are 10 T cell receptor beta chains from a single sample sequenced in a study of blood T cell repertoires in COVID-19. Sequencing used immunoSEQ multiplex PCR; TCRdb keeps in-frame clones, though not all of them. The table shows more than 25,000 clones, with about two thirds occurring only once. What was sequenced was peripheral blood. The receptors come from a human donor in a cohort sampled during active COVID-19.

This chain connects TRBV30 to TRBJ1-3; the D is unclear. This CDR3 comprises 13 residues. CDR1 is GTSNPN and CDR2 is SVGIG in the germline V gene (reference sequence). V was cut by 0 bases and J by 4 bases, with 7 bases left in between. The CDR3 loop reads CAWSVLRGNTIYF. In DNA, the CDR3 is TGTGCCTGGAGTGTCCTCAGGGGAAACACCATATATTTT.

This clone appeared once. J is TRBJ2-5 and V is TRBV10-3; 15 positions match TRBD2. The CDR3 length is 14 residues. V trimming: 8 bases; J trimming: 5 bases; junction bases outside the gene matches: 3. Germline V gene lookup returns CDR1 ENHRY and CDR2 SYGVKD. CDR3: CAIGGTSGRETQYF. CDR3 bases: TGTGCCATCGGGGGGACTAGCGGGAGGGAGACCCAGTACTTC.

V gene TRBV11-3 combines with J gene TRBJ1-2; possible D gene TRBD1, 5 bases. Germline V gene lookup returns CDR1 SGHNT and CDR2 YENEEA. CDR3 size: 13 residues. With 2 bases removed from V and 8 bases from J, the gap between germline ends came to 12 bases. CDR3 bases: TGTGCCAGCAGCTTAAACTTTCCAGGGGGCTACACCTTC. Protein: CASSLNFPGGYTF.

The CDR3 loop is CASSRDRLGDTQYF. In DNA, the CDR3 is TGTGCCAGTAGTAGAGACAGGTTGGGAGATACGCAGTATTTT. V and J are TRBV19 and TRBJ2-3, with D perhaps TRBD1 (6 bases). This CDR3 spans 14 amino acids. The germline V gene has CDR1 LNHDA and CDR2 SQIVND (reference sequence). Trimming removed 4 bases at V and 5 bases at J, with 13 bases between.

This chain uses TRBV5-5 with TRBJ2-7, with TRBD1 matching 7 bases. Looked up from germline, CDR1 is SGHKS and CDR2 is YYEKEE (reference sequence). The CDR3 is made up of 12 amino acids. V trimming: 4 bases; J trimming: 3 bases; junction bases outside the gene matches: 1. CDR3 nucleotides: TGTGCCAGCAGCCGACAGGGCTACGAGCAGTACTTC. Its translation: CASSRQGYEQYF.

The genes are TRBV3-1 (or the pseudogene TRBV3-2) and TRBJ1-2, with TRBD1 matching 7 bases. Germline values: CDR1 LGHDT, CDR2 YNNKEL (reference sequence). With V trimmed by 4 bases and J by 7 bases, 9 bases remained unmatched. The CDR3 consists of 14 residues. The CDR3 sequence: CASSPQGGKAGYTF. CDR3 DNA sequence: TGTGCCAGCAGCCCTCAGGGGGGAAAGGCTGGCTACACCTTC.

This rearrangement joins TRBV28 to TRBJ1-1; 7 bases line up with TRBD1. Losses at the gene ends were 8 bases for V and 2 bases for J; bases not matched to a gene: 8. This CDR3 region has 14 residues. Per the germline V gene, CDR1 is MDHEN and CDR2 is SYDVKM. CDR3 DNA: TGTGCCAGCCTCCGGGACAGTTATAACACTGAAGCTTTCTTT. It codes for CASLRDSYNTEAFF.

The chain uses TRBV5-4 and TRBJ1-1; D is undetermined. V dropped 0 bases and J dropped 4 bases, with 4 bases sitting between them. CDR1 and CDR2 from the germline V gene are SGHNT and YYREEE (reference sequence). The CDR3 spans 12 residues. For the CDR3, the DNA is TGTGCCAGCAGCTTGGACAGCACTGAAGCTTTCTTT. Residues: CASSLDSTEAFF.

The chain recombines TRBV6-5 with TRBJ2-5; TRBD2 is a possible D gene (6 bases). This CDR3 contains 13 residues. CDR1 and CDR2 (germline): MNHEY, SVGAGI. Trimming stripped 7 bases from V and 6 bases from J, with 15 bases between. As DNA, the CDR3 is TGTGCCAGCAAGGTCGGGAGCTCAAAGACCCAGTACTTC. This codes for CASKVGSSKTQYF.

V is TRBV27 and J is TRBJ2-1; possibly TRBD1 for D (6 bases). The CDR3 is 15 residues long. Trimming cost V 7 bases and J 5 bases, with 18 bases left between them. The germline V gene encodes CDR1 MNHEY and CDR2 SMNVEV (reference sequence). This CDR3 is CASNRYGRGHNEQFF. The CDR3 region has the DNA TGTGCCAGCAACCGATATGGCAGGGGACACAATGAGCAGTTCTTC.